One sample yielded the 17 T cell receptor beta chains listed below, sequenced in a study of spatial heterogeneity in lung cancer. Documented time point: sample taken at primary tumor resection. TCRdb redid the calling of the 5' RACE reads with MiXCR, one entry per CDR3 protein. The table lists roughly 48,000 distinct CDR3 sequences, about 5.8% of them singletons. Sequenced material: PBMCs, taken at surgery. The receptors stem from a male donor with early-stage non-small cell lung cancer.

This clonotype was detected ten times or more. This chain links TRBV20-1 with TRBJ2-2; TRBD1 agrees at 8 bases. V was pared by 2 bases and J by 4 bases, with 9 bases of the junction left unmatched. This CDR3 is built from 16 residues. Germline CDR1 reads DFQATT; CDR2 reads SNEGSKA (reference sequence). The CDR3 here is CSARPRGQGPTGELFF. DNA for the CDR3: TGCAGTGCTAGACCTCGAGGACAGGGCCCCACCGGGGAGCTGTTTTTT.

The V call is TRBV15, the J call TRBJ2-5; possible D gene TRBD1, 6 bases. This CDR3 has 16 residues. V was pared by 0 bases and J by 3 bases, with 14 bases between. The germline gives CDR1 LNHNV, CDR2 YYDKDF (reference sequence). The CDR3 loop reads CATSRERPGDEETQYF. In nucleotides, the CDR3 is TGTGCCACCAGCAGAGAAAGGCCAGGGGATGAAGAGACCCAGTACTTC.

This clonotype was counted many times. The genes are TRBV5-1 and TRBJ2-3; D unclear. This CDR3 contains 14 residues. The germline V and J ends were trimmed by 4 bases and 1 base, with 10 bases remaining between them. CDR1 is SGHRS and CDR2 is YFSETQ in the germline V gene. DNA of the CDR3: TGCGCCAGCAGCGACGGTGAGGGCACAGATACGCAGTATTTT. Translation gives CASSDGEGTDTQYF.

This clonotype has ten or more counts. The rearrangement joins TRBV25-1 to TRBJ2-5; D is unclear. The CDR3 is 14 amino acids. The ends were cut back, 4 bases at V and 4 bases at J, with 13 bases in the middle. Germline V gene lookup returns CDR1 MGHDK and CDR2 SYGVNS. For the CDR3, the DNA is TGTGCCAGCAGTGTAGTTCGACTTGGAGAGACCCAGTACTTC. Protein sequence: CASSVVRLGETQYF.

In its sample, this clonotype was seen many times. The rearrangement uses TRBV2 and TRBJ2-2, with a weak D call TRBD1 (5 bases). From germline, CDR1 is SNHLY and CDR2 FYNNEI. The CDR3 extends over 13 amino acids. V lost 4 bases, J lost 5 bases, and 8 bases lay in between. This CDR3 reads CASSGDRTGELFF. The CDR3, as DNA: TGTGCCAGCAGTGGAGACAGAACCGGGGAGCTGTTTTTT.

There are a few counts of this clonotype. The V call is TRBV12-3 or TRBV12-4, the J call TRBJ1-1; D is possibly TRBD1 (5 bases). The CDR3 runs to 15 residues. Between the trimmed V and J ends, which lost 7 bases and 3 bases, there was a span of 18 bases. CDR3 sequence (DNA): TGTGCCAGCACTGAACAAGGCGGGGCGCACACTGAAGCTTTCTTT. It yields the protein CASTEQGGAHTEAFF.

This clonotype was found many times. Here the CDR3 DNA reads TGTGCCAGCAGCTTAGCGGGAGGGCCGGGCGAGCAGTACTTC. As protein: CASSLAGGPGEQYF. The gene calls are TRBV7-9 and TRBJ2-7, with 7 bases aligning to TRBD2. Germline values: CDR1 SEHNR, CDR2 FQNEAQ (reference sequence). The CDR3 loop spans 14 amino acids. Trimming cost V 0 bases and J 6 bases; bases outside gene matches: 5. Variable domain in full (rest from reference TRBV7-9 and TRBJ2-7): DTGVSQNPRHKITKRGQNVTFRCDPISEHNRLYWYRQTLGQGPEFLTYFQNEAQLEKSRLLSDRFSAERPKGSFSTLEIQRTEQGDSAMYLCASSLAGGPGEQYFGPGTRLTVT.

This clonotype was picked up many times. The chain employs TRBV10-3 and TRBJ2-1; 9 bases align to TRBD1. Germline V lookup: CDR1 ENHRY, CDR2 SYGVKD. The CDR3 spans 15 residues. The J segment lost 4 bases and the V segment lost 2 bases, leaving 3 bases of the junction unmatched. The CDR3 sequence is CAISETGGPYNEQFF. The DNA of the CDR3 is TGTGCCATCAGTGAGACAGGGGGCCCTTACAATGAGCAGTTCTTC.

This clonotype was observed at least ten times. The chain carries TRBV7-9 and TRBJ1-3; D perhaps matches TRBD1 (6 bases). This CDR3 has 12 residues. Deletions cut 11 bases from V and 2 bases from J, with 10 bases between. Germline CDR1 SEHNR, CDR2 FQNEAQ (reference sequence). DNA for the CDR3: TGTGCCGGGGGGACAACTGGAAACACCATATATTTT. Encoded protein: CAGGTTGNTIYF.

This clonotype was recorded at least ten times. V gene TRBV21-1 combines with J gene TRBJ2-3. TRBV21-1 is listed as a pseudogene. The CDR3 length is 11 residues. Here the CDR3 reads CASDSTDTQYF. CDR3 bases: TGTGCCTCGGACAGCACAGATACGCAGTATTTT.

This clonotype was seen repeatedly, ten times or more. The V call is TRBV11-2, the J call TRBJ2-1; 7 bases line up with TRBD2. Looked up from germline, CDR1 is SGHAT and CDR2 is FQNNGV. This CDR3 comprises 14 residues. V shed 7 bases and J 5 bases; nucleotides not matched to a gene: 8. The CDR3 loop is CASNQGLVDNEQFF. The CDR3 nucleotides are TGTGCCAGCAACCAAGGACTAGTAGACAATGAGCAGTTCTTC.

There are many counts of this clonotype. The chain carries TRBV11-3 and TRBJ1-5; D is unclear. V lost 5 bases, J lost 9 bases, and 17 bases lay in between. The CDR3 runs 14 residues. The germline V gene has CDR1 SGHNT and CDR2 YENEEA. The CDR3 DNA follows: TGTGCCAGCAGCCCTAGTAGCCCAGTGGGGCCCCAGCATTTT. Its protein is CASSPSSPVGPQHF.

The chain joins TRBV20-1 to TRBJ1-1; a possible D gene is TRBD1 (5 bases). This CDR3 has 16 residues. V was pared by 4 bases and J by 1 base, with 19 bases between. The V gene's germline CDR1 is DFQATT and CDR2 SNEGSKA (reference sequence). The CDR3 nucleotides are TGCAGTGCTAACCCGAGGAGGGGCGGAGAGAACACTGAAGCTTTCTTT. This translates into CSANPRRGGENTEAFF.

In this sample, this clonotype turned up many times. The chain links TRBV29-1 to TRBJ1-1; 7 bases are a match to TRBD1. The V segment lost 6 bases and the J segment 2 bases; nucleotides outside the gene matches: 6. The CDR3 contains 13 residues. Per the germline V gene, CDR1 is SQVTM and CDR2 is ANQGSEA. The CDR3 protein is CSVQGQHNTEAFF. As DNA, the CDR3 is TGCAGCGTCCAGGGACAGCACAACACTGAAGCTTTCTTT.

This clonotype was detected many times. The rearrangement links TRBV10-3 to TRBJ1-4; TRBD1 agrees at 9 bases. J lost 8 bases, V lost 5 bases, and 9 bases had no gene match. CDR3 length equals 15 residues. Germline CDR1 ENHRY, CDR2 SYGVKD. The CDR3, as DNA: TGTGCCATCAGTACCACAGGGGGCTTCCGGGAAAAACTGTTTTTT. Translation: CAISTTGGFREKLFF.

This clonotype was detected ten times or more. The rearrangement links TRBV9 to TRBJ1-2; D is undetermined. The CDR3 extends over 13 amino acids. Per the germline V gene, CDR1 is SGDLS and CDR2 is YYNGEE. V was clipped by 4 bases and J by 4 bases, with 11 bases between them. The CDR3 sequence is CASSSREGYGYTF. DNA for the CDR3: TGTGCCAGCAGCTCCAGAGAGGGCTATGGCTACACCTTC.

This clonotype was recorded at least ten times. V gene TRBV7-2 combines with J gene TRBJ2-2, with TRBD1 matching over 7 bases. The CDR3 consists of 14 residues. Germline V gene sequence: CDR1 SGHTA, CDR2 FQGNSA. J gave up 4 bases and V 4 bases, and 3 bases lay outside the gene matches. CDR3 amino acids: CASSYRTGTGELFF. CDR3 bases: TGTGCCAGCAGCTACCGGACAGGCACCGGGGAGCTGTTTTTT.